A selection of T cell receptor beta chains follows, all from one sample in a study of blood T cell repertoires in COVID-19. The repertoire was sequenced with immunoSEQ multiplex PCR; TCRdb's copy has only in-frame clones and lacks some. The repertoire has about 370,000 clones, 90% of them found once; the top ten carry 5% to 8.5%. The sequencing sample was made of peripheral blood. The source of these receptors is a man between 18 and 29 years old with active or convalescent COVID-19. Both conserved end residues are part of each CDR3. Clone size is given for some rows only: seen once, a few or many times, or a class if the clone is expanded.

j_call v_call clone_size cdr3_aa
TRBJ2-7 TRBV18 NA CASSPPSGGPTYEQYF
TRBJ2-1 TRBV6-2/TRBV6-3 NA CASSYLADSYNEQFF
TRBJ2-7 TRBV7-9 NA CASSFVSYEQYF
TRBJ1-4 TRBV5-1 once CASSFGALLNYEKLFF
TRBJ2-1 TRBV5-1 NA CASSLTRSSYNEQFF
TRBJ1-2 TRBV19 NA CASSISGDAYYGYTF
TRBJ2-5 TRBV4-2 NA CASSRTLTTVQETQYF
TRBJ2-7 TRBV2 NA CASSEGGGVFEQYF
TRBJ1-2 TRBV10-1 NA CASSETGQPQGFYGYTF
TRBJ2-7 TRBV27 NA CASSPSFDEQYF
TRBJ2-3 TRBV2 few CASSGTSGIDTQYF
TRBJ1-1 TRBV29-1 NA CSVKQGWNTEAFF
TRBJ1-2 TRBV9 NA CASSQDSYGYTF
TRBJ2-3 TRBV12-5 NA CASGLGELTSTDTQYF
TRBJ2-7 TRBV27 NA CASRKGQVAYEQYF
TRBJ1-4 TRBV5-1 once CASSLEGMPTEKLFF
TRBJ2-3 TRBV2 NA CASSVRETEVSTDTQYF
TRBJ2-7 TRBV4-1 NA CASSHPGQGSYEQYF
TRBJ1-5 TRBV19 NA CASSIAGGSNQPQHF
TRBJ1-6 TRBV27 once CASRLDRGSSPLHF
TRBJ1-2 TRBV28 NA CASRYSMIQGQSYGYTF
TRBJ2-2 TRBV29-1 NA CSGTGVFAGELFF
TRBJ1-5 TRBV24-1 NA CATSHRDRGRNQPQHF
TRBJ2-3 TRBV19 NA CASSIPRTGGTDTQYF
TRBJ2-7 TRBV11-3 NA CASSLGLAGEQYF
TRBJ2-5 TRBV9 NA CASSVGDRGRPLEETQYF
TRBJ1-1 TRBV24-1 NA CATSDPQSPAFF
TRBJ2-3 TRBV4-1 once CAGGLPTDTQYF
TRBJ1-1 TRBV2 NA CASQHGPGDTEAFF
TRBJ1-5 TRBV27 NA CASSRGGGSQPQHF
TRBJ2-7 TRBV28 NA CASSPVQGVVNYEQYF
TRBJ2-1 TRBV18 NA CASSPGSGRANEQFF
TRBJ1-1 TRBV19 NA CASSIAQVRTEAFF
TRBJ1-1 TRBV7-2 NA CASSFQSNTEAFF
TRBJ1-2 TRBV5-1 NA CASRGGVRYGYTF
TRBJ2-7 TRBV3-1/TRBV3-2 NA CASSPRIGTAYEQYF
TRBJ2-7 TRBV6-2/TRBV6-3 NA CASSYPPAGTGIEQYF
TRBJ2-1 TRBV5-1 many CASSFNSGRAINEQFF
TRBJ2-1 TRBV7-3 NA CASSRSGMQFF
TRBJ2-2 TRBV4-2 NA CASSPMAGGITGELFF
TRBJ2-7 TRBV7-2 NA CASSPTGVSYEQYF